The 29 T cell receptor beta chains listed next were all sequenced from one sample in a study of blood T cell repertoires in COVID-19 (TCRdb year 2020). The library relied on the immunoSEQ multiplex PCR assay. In TCRdb, the immuneACCESS table is reduced to in-frame sequences with V and J assigned. These tables do not hold every clone; where another copy was compared, an unresolved V gene accounts for under half, and the others remain unexplained. The sample table lists roughly 250,000 clones, 83% of them with a count of one. The top ten clones comprise approximately 4% of the sample. The sample taken for sequencing was PBMCs or T cells enriched from blood (not recorded which). These receptor sequences come from a woman aged 40 to 50 who had been exposed to COVID-19.

V and J are TRBV4-1 and TRBJ1-2; D remains ambiguous. This CDR3 region has 11 residues. Trimming left V 5 bases short and J 7 bases short, with 8 bases between. Germline lookup yields CDR1 MGHRA and CDR2 YSYEKL. The CDR3 nucleotides are TGCGCCAGCAGCGATCGCGGTGGCTACACCTTC. Translated, it gives CASSDRGGYTF.

This sequence joins TRBV3-1 (or the pseudogene TRBV3-2) and TRBJ1-2, with 7 bases identical to TRBD1. Germline V CDR1 and CDR2: LGHDT, YNNKEL (reference sequence). Trimming removed 1 base from V and 4 bases from J; junction bases left unmatched: 6. This CDR3 comprises 15 residues. DNA of the CDR3: TGTGCCAGCAGCCAAGGAGACAGGGCATTCTATGGCTACACCTTC. It encodes CASSQGDRAFYGYTF.

Comment on this clone: One end of the junction is discordant with germline, which a read error may explain. The chain employs TRBV28 and TRBJ1-3, with a tentative D call TRBD1 (6 bases). This CDR3 spans 13 amino acids. Germline CDR1 is MDHEN and CDR2 is SYDVKM. CDR3 sequence reads: CAAGGAFEDTIYF. CDR3 coding DNA: TGCGCAGCTGGGGGGGCTTTTGAGGACACCATATATTTT.

In its sample, this clone was seen a few times. The rearrangement uses TRBV29-1 and TRBJ2-3, with 10 bases identical to TRBD2. The CDR3 loop spans 15 amino acids. Looked up from germline, CDR1 is SQVTM and CDR2 is ANQGSEA. V trimming: 5 bases; J trimming: 0 bases; junction bases outside the gene matches: 5. The CDR3, as DNA: TGCAGCGTTAGCGGGGGGGCCCTTAGCACAGATACGCAGTATTTT. Amino acids: CSVSGGALSTDTQYF.

The chain uses TRBV7-2 and TRBJ2-1; D not resolved. The CDR3 runs 12 residues. V was trimmed by 1 base and J by 7 bases, leaving 5 bases between them. Looked up from germline, CDR1 is SGHTA and CDR2 is FQGNSA. The CDR3 is CASSLESNEQFF. The CDR3 DNA is TGTGCCAGCAGCTTAGAGAGTAATGAGCAGTTCTTC.

The table lists this clone with many counts. The gene calls are TRBV7-2 and TRBJ1-3; 7 positions match TRBD1. Germline V lookup: CDR1 SGHTA, CDR2 FQGNSA. Trimming removed 2 bases from V and 2 bases from J; junction bases left unmatched: 0. The CDR3 is made up of 14 amino acids. CDR3 bases: TGTGCCAGCAGCTTACAGGGGGCTGGAAACACCATATATTTT. Protein: CASSLQGAGNTIYF.

This clone has only a few counts. The chain carries TRBV11-2 and TRBJ2-5, with D possibly being TRBD2 (5 bases). Germline-derived CDR1 and CDR2 are SGHAT and FQNNGV. This CDR3 has 15 residues. V was cut by 5 bases and J by 1 base, with 14 bases left in between. The CDR3 loop reads CASSPMGSPQETQYF. As DNA, the CDR3 is TGTGCCAGCAGCCCAATGGGGAGCCCCCAAGAGACCCAGTACTTC.

This clone came up a few times. This specimen includes other DNA sequences encoding the same CDR3. The V call is TRBV2, the J call TRBJ2-2, with 8 bases identical to TRBD1. The CDR3 covers 16 residues. From germline, CDR1 is SNHLY and CDR2 FYNNEI. Trimming at V came to 8 bases and at J to 1 base, leaving 9 bases not matched to a gene. The DNA for the CDR3 is TGTGCCAGCTCACTACTAGGACAGGGGAACACCGGGGAGCTGTTTTTT. This translates into CASSLLGQGNTGELFF.

The chain uses TRBV3-1 (or the pseudogene TRBV3-2) and TRBJ1-2, with unresolved D. CDR1 and CDR2 (germline): LGHDT, YNNKEL (reference sequence). Trimming took off 4 bases at V and 1 base at J, with 10 bases between the two ends. CDR3 length equals 14 residues. The CDR3 bases are TGTGCCAGCAGCCCCCGGGTCCTTAACTATGGCTACACCTTC. As protein: CASSPRVLNYGYTF.

This chain joins TRBV5-1 and TRBJ1-4; 10 bases fit TRBD1. The CDR3 runs to 17 residues. V lost 4 bases to trimming and J lost 7 bases; unmatched junction nucleotides: 13. CDR1 is SGHRS, CDR2 YFSETQ, per germline. The CDR3 reads CASSPSASGTGVEKLFF. The CDR3, as DNA: TGCGCCAGCAGCCCATCCGCCTCCGGGACAGGGGTTGAAAAACTGTTTTTT.

The chain uses TRBV7-2 and TRBJ2-1; D gene unclear. Germline V lookup: CDR1 SGHTA, CDR2 FQGNSA. The germline V and J ends were trimmed by 4 bases and 12 bases, with 13 bases remaining between them. The length of the CDR3 is 12 residues. The CDR3 loop is CASSSDWRLQFF. DNA of the CDR3: TGTGCCAGCAGCTCGGATTGGCGGTTGCAGTTCTTC.

V gene TRBV2 combines with J gene TRBJ2-1; no clear D gene. Germline CDR1 and CDR2: SNHLY and FYNNEI. The germline V and J ends were trimmed by 9 bases and 3 bases, with 6 bases remaining between them. This CDR3 has 11 residues. This CDR3 is CARTIYNEQFF. DNA of the CDR3: TGTGCCAGAACTATCTACAATGAGCAGTTCTTC.

This rearrangement joins TRBV7-2 to TRBJ1-2; possible D gene TRBD1, 6 bases. CDR1 SGHTA and CDR2 FQGNSA come from the germline V gene. Trimming took off 6 bases at V and 3 bases at J, with 14 bases between the two ends. The CDR3 runs to 14 residues. CDR3 bases: TGTGCCAGCAGTTCCATAGGGGGGGACTATGGCTACACCTTC. Protein product: CASSSIGGDYGYTF.

There are a few counts of this clone. V gene TRBV7-9 combines with J gene TRBJ1-1, with TRBD1 matching over 7 bases. V lost 4 bases to trimming and J lost 5 bases; unmatched junction nucleotides: 4. Germline V gene lookup returns CDR1 SEHNR and CDR2 FQNEAQ (reference sequence). There are 13 residues in the CDR3. Written as DNA, the CDR3 is TGTGCCAGCAGCTCGACAGGGTTTACTGAAGCTTTCTTT. Its protein product is CASSSTGFTEAFF.

This chain uses TRBV5-4 with TRBJ2-1; 12 bases align to TRBD2. Germline V gene data show CDR1 as SGHNT and CDR2 as YYREEE (reference sequence). The length of the CDR3 is 15 residues. The V segment lost 4 bases and the J segment 5 bases; nucleotides outside the gene matches: 4. This CDR3 is CASSLAGGLDNEQFF. CDR3 bases: TGTGCCAGCAGCCTAGCGGGGGGGCTGGACAATGAGCAGTTCTTC.

V usage is TRBV11-2 and J usage is TRBJ2-1; D not certain. V was cut by 0 bases and J by 6 bases, with 6 bases left in between. The V gene's germline CDR1 is SGHAT and CDR2 FQNNGV. The CDR3 length is 13 residues. In DNA form, the CDR3 reads TGTGCCAGCAGCTTAGATCAAGCCAATGAGCAGTTCTTC. Protein product: CASSLDQANEQFF.

The rearrangement uses TRBV6-5 and TRBJ2-1, with 10 bases aligning to TRBD1. The V segment lost 2 bases and the J segment 8 bases; nucleotides outside the gene matches: 6. The CDR3 extends over 15 amino acids. From germline, CDR1 is MNHEY and CDR2 SVGAGI. CDR3: CASSYRDRGFYEQFF. The DNA of the CDR3 is TGTGCCAGCAGTTACCGGGACAGGGGTTTCTATGAGCAGTTCTTC.

V usage is TRBV6-5 and J usage is TRBJ2-1, with D possibly being TRBD2 (6 bases). Deletions cut 4 bases from V and 5 bases from J, with 9 bases between. CDR1 is MNHEY and CDR2 is SVGAGI in the germline V gene. The CDR3 runs to 13 residues. CDR3 coding DNA: TGTGCCAGCAGTTCGGGACTGAACAATGAGCAGTTCTTC. Protein product: CASSSGLNNEQFF.

The genes are TRBV18 and TRBJ1-2; 9 nucleotides match TRBD1. J gave up 0 bases and V 4 bases, and 9 bases lay outside the gene matches. This CDR3 has 17 amino acids. The V gene's germline CDR1 is KGHSH and CDR2 LQKENI. CDR3 residues: CASSLGQGSRANYGYTF. The CDR3, as DNA: TGTGCCAGCTCACTGGGACAGGGTAGCCGAGCTAACTATGGCTACACCTTC.

This chain connects TRBV11-2 to TRBJ2-3; D is perhaps TRBD2 (6 bases). The germline V and J ends were trimmed by 2 bases and 3 bases, with 21 bases remaining between them. The CDR3 length is 18 residues. Per germline, CDR1 SGHAT and CDR2 FQNNGV. In DNA, the CDR3 is TGTGCCAGCAGCTTACGGGGCGGGGCTGGTTTTGGAACAGATACGCAGTATTTT. It encodes CASSLRGGAGFGTDTQYF.

The chain links TRBV4-3 to TRBJ1-6; 9 bases are a match to TRBD1. Germline-derived CDR1 and CDR2 are LGHNA and YSLEER. J was trimmed by 8 bases and V by 0 bases; bases with no gene match: 2. This CDR3 has 15 residues. The CDR3 reads CASSQEGQGYSPLHF. In DNA form, the CDR3 reads TGCGCCAGCAGCCAAGAGGGACAGGGATATTCACCCCTCCACTTT.

This clone was picked up a small number of times. The chain carries TRBV11-2 and TRBJ2-7; 7 bases are a match to TRBD1. J lost 3 bases, V lost 3 bases, and 2 bases had no gene match. Looked up from germline, CDR1 is SGHAT and CDR2 is FQNNGV. There are 13 residues in the CDR3. CDR3 residues: CASSFWTGYEQYF. The CDR3 region has the DNA TGTGCCAGCAGCTTTTGGACAGGCTACGAGCAGTACTTC.

This chain uses TRBV9 with TRBJ1-1; D remains ambiguous. The germline V and J ends were trimmed by 0 bases and 4 bases, with 13 bases remaining between them. Germline CDR1 reads SGDLS; CDR2 reads YYNGEE. CDR3 length: 15 amino acids. The CDR3 DNA is TGTGCCAGCAGCGTAGATTCACGCAAGCTCACTGAAGCTTTCTTT. It is translated as CASSVDSRKLTEAFF.

The gene calls are TRBV10-3 and TRBJ2-7; 9 positions match TRBD1. Germline V lookup: CDR1 ENHRY, CDR2 SYGVKD. The CDR3 runs to 13 residues. With V trimmed by 4 bases and J by 5 bases, 3 bases remained unmatched. DNA for the CDR3: TGTGCCATCAGTGGGGGACAGGGTGACGAGCAGTACTTC. Protein sequence: CAISGGQGDEQYF.

The chain joins TRBV12-3 or TRBV12-4 to TRBJ2-3; no clear D gene. Trimming removed 7 bases at V and 9 bases at J, with 17 bases between. The CDR3 is made up of 13 amino acids. In nucleotides, the CDR3 is TGTGCCAGCATCCCCCCAGGCTCACACACGCAGTATTTT. Amino acid sequence: CASIPPGSHTQYF.

This clone was counted a single time. The chain has TRBV6-1 and TRBJ2-7; the D is unclear. The V gene lost 3 bases and the J gene lost 6 bases, with 9 bases spanning the gap. This CDR3 spans 12 amino acids. Germline V gene lookup returns CDR1 MNHNS and CDR2 SASEGT. CDR3: CASSESVGEQYF. As DNA, the CDR3 is TGTGCCAGCAGTGAGAGTGTCGGCGAGCAGTACTTC.

CDR3 sequence reads: CASSSDRGAAFF. The CDR3 DNA reads as TGCGCCAGCAGCTCAGACCGCGGAGCGGCTTTCTTT. This chain connects TRBV5-1 to TRBJ1-1, with D uncertain. The CDR3 totals 12 residues. Germline CDR1 is SGHRS and CDR2 is YFSETQ. The V gene lost 3 bases and the J gene lost 11 bases, with 14 bases spanning the gap.

The chain carries TRBV5-5 and TRBJ2-7, with D unclear. The CDR3 is 12 amino acids. V lost 3 bases to trimming and J lost 0 bases, with 4 bases between them. CDR1 is SGHKS and CDR2 is YYEKEE in the germline V gene (reference sequence). The CDR3: CASSSSSYEQYF. For the CDR3, the DNA is TGTGCCAGCAGCTCCAGCTCCTACGAGCAGTACTTC.

This chain connects TRBV7-9 to TRBJ1-2, with TRBD1 as a possible D gene (6 bases). V dropped 1 base and J dropped 2 bases, with 17 bases sitting between them. The CDR3 has 17 residues. Per germline, CDR1 SEHNR and CDR2 FQNEAQ (reference sequence). The CDR3: CASSLGSPRRGNYGYTF. Written as DNA, the CDR3 is TGTGCCAGCAGCTTAGGATCTCCCCGCAGGGGCAACTATGGCTACACCTTC.